This entry is about one T cell receptor beta chain. Antigen unknown. Clones were read by immunoSEQ multiplex PCR, and TCRdb kept only the in-frame ones, dropping some. The repertoire holds 65,000 to 75,000 clones, with 89% as singletons. This specimen comes from a study of OX40 agonist ivuxolimab in advanced cancers. Study-wide results and limits: It was also the case that some nonresponders had low normalized T-cell clonal expansion.

The CDR3 has 13 amino acids. CDR1 and CDR2 from the germline V gene are MNHEY and SMNVEV (reference sequence). V lost 9 bases, J lost 2 bases, and 14 bases lay in between. The J gene is TRBJ2-7, the V gene TRBV27; D is uncertain. This clonotype was sampled from an adult with an advanced solid tumor such as melanoma, head and neck, liver or kidney cancer. Here the sequenced sample was CD4+ or CD8+ T cells sorted from blood, taken in a trial of the OX40 agonist ivuxolimab. The CDR3 spells CASAGVGTYEQYF. CDR3 nucleotides: TGTGCCAGTGCAGGCGTGGGAACCTACGAGCAGTACTTC.